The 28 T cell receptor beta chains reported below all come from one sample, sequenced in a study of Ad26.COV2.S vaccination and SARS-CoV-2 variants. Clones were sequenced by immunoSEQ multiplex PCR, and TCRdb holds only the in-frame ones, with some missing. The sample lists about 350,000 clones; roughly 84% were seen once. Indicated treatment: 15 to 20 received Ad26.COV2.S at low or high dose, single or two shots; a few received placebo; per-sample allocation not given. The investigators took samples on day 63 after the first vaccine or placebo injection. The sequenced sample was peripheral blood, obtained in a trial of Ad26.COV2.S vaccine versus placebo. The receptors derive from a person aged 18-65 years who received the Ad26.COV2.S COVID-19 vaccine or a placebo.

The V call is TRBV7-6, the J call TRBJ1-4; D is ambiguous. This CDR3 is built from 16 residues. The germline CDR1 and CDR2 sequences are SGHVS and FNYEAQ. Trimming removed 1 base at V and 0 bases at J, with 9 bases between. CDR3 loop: CASSLEPMATNEKLFF. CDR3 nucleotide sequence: TGTGCCAGCAGCTTAGAACCGATGGCAACTAATGAAAAACTGTTTTTT.

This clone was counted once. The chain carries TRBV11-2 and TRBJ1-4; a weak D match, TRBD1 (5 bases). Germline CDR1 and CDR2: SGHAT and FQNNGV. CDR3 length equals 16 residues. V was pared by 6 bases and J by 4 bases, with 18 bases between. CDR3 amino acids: CASSQTGRVVNEKLFF. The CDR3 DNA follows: TGTGCCAGCAGTCAAACCGGCAGGGTCGTTAATGAAAAACTGTTTTTT.

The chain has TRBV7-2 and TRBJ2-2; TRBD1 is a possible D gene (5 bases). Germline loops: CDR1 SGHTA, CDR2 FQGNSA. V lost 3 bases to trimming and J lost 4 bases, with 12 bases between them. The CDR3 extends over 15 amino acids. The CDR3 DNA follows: TGTGCCAGCAGCTTTCATTTCGACAGCACCGGGGAGCTGTTTTTT. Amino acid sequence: CASSFHFDSTGELFF.

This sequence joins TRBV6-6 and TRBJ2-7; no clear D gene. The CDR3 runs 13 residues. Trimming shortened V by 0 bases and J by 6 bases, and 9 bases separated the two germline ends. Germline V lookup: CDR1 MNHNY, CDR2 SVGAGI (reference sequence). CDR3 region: CASSYSPTVEQYF. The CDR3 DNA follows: TGTGCCAGCAGTTACTCACCGACTGTCGAGCAGTACTTC.

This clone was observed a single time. The CDR3 spells CASSLGTPNIQYF. The DNA for the CDR3 is TGTGCCAGCTCGTTGGGGACACCAAACATTCAGTACTTC. This chain joins TRBV7-2 and TRBJ2-4; maybe TRBD1 (6 bases). The V and J ends lost 8 bases and 6 bases respectively, with 14 bases between them. From germline, CDR1 is SGHTA and CDR2 FQGNSA. This CDR3 is built from 13 residues.

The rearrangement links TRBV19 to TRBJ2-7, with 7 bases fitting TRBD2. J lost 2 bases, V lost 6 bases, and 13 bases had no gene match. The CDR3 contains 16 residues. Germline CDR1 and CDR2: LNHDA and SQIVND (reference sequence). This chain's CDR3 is CASRPQAVAGAYEQYF. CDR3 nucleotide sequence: TGTGCCAGTAGGCCCCAAGCGGTAGCGGGTGCCTACGAGCAGTACTTC.

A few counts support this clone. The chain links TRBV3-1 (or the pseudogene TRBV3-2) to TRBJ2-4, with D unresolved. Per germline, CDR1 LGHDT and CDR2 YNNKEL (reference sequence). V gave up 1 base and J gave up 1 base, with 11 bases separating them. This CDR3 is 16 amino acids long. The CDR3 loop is CASSQVPGRAKNIQYF. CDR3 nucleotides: TGTGCCAGCAGCCAAGTGCCCGGGCGGGCCAAAAACATTCAGTACTTC.

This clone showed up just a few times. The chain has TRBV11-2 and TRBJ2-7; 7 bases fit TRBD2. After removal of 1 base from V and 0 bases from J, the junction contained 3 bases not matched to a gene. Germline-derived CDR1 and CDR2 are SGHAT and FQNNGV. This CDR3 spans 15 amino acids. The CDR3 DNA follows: TGTGCCAGCAGCTTAGTGGGGGGGAGCTCCTACGAGCAGTACTTC. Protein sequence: CASSLVGGSSYEQYF.

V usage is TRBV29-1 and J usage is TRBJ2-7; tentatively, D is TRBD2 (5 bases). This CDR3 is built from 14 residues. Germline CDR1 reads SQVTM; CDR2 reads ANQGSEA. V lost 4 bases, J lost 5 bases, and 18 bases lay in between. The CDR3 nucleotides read TGCAGCGTTGCCGGACTGGGCCTAGCCGACGAGCAGTACTTC. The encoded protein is CSVAGLGLADEQYF.

The CDR3 sequence: CASSLALQVRNEKLFF. The DNA for the CDR3 is TGTGCCAGCAGCTTAGCGCTACAGGTTCGAAATGAAAAACTGTTTTTT. The chain couples TRBV7-8 to TRBJ1-4; perhaps TRBD1 as D (5 bases). The CDR3 loop spans 16 amino acids. Germline CDR1 SGHVS, CDR2 FQNEAQ. The germline V and J ends were trimmed by 0 bases and 5 bases, with 13 bases remaining between them.

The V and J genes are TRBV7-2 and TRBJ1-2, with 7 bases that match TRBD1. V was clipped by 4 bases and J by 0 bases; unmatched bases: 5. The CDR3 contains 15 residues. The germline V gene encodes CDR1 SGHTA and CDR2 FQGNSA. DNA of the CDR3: TGTGCCAGCAGCTCGGGACAGAGAGCTAACTATGGCTACACCTTC. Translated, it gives CASSSGQRANYGYTF.

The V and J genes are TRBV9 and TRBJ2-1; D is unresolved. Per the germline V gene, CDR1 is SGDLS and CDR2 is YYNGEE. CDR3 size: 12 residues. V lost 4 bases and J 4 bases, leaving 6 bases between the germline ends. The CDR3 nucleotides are TGTGCCAGCAGCCCCACGTACAATGAGCAGTTCTTC. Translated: CASSPTYNEQFF.

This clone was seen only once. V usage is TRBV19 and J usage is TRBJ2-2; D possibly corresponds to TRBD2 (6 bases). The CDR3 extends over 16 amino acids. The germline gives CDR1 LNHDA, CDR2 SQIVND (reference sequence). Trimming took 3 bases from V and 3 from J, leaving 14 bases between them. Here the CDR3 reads CASSIHRRDDTGELFF. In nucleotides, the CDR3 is TGTGCCAGTAGTATCCATCGGCGGGATGACACCGGGGAGCTGTTTTTT.

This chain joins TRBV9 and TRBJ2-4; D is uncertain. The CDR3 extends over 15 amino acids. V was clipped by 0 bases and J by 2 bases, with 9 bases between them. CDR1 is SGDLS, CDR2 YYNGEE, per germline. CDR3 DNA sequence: TGTGCCAGCAGCGTAGACCCTATTTCCAAAAACATTCAGTACTTC. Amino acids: CASSVDPISKNIQYF.

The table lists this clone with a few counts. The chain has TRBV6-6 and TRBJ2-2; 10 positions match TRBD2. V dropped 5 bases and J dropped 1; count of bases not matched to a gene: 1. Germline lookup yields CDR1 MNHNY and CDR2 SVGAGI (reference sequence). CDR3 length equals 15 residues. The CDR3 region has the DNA TGTGCCAGCAGTAGGACTAGCGGGAACACCGGGGAGCTGTTTTTT. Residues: CASSRTSGNTGELFF.

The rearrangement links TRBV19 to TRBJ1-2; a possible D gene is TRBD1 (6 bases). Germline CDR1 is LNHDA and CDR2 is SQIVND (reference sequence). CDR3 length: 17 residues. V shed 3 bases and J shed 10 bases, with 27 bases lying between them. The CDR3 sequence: CASSIPTGTLLGKVYTF. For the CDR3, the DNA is TGTGCCAGTAGTATTCCGACCGGGACACTCCTGGGGAAAGTCTACACCTTC.

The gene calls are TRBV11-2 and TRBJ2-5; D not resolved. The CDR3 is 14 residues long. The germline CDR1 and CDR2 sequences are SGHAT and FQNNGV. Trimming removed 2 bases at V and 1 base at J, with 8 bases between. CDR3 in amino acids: CASSLPESQETQYF. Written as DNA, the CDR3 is TGTGCCAGCAGCTTACCGGAGTCCCAAGAGACCCAGTACTTC.

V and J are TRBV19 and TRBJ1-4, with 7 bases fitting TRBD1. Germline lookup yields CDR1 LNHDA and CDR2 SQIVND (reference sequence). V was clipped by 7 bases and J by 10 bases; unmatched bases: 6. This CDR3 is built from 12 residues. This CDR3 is CASMEQGLKLFF. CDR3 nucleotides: TGTGCCAGTATGGAACAGGGGTTAAAACTGTTTTTT.

The CDR3 is CASSPRLAASTNTQYF. The CDR3 DNA follows: TGTGCCAGCAGCCCTCGACTAGCGGCGTCCACGAATACGCAGTATTTT. The chain employs TRBV7-9 and TRBJ2-3, with 9 bases identical to TRBD2. V gave up 5 bases and J gave up 7 bases; unmatched junction bases: 13. This CDR3 contains 16 residues. CDR1 and CDR2 (germline): SEHNR, FQNEAQ (reference sequence).

In nucleotides, the CDR3 is TGCGCCAGCAGCCAAGACGGGGGAACATACGAGCAGTACTTC. Amino acid sequence: CASSQDGGTYEQYF. The chain combines TRBV4-3 with TRBJ2-7; perhaps TRBD2 as D (6 bases). The CDR3 covers 14 residues. The ends were cut back, 0 bases at V and 4 bases at J, with 10 bases in the middle. Germline CDR1 and CDR2: LGHNA and YSLEER.

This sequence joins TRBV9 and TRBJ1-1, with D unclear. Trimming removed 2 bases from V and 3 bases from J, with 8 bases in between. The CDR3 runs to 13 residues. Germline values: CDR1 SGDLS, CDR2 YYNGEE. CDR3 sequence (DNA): TGTGCCAGCAGCGTTCGAGATGACACTGAAGCTTTCTTT. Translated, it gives CASSVRDDTEAFF.

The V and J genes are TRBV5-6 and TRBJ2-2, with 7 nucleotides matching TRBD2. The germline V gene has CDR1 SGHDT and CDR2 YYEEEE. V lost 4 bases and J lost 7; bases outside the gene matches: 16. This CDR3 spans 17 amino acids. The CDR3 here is CASSPFPGTNYVGELFF. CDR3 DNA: TGTGCCAGCAGCCCTTTCCCCGGGACTAATTACGTCGGGGAGCTGTTTTTT.

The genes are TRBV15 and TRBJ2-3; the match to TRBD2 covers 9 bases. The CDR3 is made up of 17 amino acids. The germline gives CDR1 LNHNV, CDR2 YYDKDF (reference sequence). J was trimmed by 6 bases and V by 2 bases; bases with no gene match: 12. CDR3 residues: CATSRYPASGAVDTQYF. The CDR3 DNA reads TGTGCCACCAGCAGATACCCGGCTAGCGGGGCGGTGGATACGCAGTATTTT.

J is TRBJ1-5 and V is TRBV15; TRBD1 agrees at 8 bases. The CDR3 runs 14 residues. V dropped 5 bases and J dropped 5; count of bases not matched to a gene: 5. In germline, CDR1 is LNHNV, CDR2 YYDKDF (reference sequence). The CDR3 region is CATSAGGEDQPQHF. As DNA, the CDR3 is TGTGCCACCAGCGCAGGGGGCGAAGATCAGCCCCAGCATTTT.

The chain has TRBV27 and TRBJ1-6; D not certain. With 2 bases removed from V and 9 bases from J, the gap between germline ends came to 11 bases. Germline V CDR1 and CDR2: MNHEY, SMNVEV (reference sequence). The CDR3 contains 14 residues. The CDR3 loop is CASSLRLALSPLHF. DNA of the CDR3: TGTGCCAGCAGTTTAAGGTTGGCGCTTTCACCCCTCCACTTT.

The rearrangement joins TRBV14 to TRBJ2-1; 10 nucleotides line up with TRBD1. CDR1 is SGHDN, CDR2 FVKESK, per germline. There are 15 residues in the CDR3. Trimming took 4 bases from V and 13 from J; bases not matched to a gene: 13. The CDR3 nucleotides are TGTGCCAGCAGCCTAGGGACAGGGGTTTTAGTCCGTCAGTTCTTC. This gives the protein CASSLGTGVLVRQFF.

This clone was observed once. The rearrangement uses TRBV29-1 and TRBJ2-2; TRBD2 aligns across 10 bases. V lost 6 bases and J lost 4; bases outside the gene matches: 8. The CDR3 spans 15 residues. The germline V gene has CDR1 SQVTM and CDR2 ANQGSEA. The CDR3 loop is CSVSGTSDPTGELFF. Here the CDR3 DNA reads TGCAGCGTCTCCGGGACTAGCGATCCCACCGGGGAGCTGTTTTTT.

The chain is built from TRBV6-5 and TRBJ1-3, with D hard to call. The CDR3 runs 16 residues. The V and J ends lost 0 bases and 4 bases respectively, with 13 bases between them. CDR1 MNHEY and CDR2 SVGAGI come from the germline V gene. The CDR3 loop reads CASSYSAGPSGNTIYF. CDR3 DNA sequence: TGTGCCAGCAGTTACTCGGCAGGTCCGTCGGGAAACACCATATATTTT.